This TCR beta chain originates from a study of shared T cell receptors in the human thymus. This CDR3 has 12 amino acids. Trimming at V came to 8 bases and at J to 6 bases, leaving 5 bases not matched to a gene. CDR1 is MNHEY, CDR2 SMNVEV, per germline (reference sequence). Profiled with immunoSEQ multiplex PCR; TCRdb holds only in-frame clones, not every one. Of under 700,000 clones in the sample, around 78% are singletons; the top ten hold around 0.012%. This clone was seen just once. The same sample was also used in a study of human thymus T cells. That study reports: Donors were healthy Finnish babies undergoing corrective operations for congenital heart defects. Surgeons resected thymus tissue during corrective heart surgery. There were highly overlapping thymic repertoires among unrelated individuals, as related research reported.

The chain couples TRBV27 to TRBJ2-7; 9 bases are shared with TRBD1. The receptor's source is a boy under two years old with a congenital heart defect. Sequenced: thymocytes. The CDR3 loop reads CASGGQGGEQYF. The CDR3 coding sequence is TGTGCCAGCGGGGGACAGGGCGGCGAGCAGTACTTC.